The present TCR beta chain was sequenced within a study of metastatic and nonmetastatic thyroid tumors. Overall study results and limits: Across blood and tumor, TCR beta diversity in malignant thyroid tumors was reportedly significantly higher than in benign nodules.

On this clone itself: The target antigen is unknown.

This CDR3 has 13 amino acids. Germline values: CDR1 MNHEY, CDR2 SVGEGT. V was shortened by 4 bases and J by 6 bases, with 13 bases between the two germline ends. TCRdb recomputed clones from the PCR reads via MiXCR. The sample lists about 15,000 clones, 3.7% occurring once. Not a single patient had been given any form of treatment at any point before undergoing thyroid surgery. This sequence was found in a female donor with papillary thyroid cancer or a benign thyroid nodule (not recorded which). Some clones in this sample may be carry-over from other donors' samples. This chain connects TRBV6-2 or TRBV6-3 to TRBJ2-7; TRBD2 might be the D (5 bases). Sequenced input: tumor tissue. CDR3 amino acids: CASSCSRSGEQYF. CDR3 nucleotides: TGTGCCAGCAGTTGCTCGCGGAGCGGCGAGCAGTACTTC.